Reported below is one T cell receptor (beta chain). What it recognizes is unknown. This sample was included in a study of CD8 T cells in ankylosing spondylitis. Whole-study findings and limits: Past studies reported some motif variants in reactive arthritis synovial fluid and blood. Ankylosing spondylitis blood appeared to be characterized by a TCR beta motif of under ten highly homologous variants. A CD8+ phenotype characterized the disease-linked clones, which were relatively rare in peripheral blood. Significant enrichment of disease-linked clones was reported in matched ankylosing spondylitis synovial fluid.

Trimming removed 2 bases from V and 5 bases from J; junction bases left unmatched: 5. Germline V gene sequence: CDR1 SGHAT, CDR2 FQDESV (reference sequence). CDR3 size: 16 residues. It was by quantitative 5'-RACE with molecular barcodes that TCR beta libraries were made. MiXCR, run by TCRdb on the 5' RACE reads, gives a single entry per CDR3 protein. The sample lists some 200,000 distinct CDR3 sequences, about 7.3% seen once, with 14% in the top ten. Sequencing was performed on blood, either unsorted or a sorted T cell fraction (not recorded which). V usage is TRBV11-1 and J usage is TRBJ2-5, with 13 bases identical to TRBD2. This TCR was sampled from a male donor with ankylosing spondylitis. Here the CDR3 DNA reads TGTGCCAGCAGCTTAAGTGGGACTAGCGGGACGGAGACCCAGTACTTC. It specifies CASSLSGTSGTETQYF.